The clone carrying this TCR beta chain has at least ten counts. The antigen is undetermined. Time point indicated: sample taken at primary tumor resection. TCRdb reprocessed the 5' RACE reads via MiXCR and lists one record per CDR3 protein. This table has about 6,900 distinct CDR3 sequences, roughly 2.9% appearing once. The source of the sample is a study of spatial heterogeneity in lung cancer. Findings of the study overall: Expanded intratumoral alpha and beta TCR counts tracked tumor mutation counts.

This CDR3 has 15 residues. Per the germline V gene, CDR1 is LNHDA and CDR2 is SQIVND (reference sequence). V dropped 0 bases and J dropped 9 bases, with 15 bases sitting between them. This receptor was taken from a male donor with early-stage non-small cell lung cancer. V usage is TRBV19 and J usage is TRBJ1-5; no clear D. The sample in question was lung tumor tissue, obtained at surgery. In nucleotides, the CDR3 is TGTGCCAGTAGTATAGATCATAAGGGCGCCTGGCCCCAGCATTTT. This gives the protein CASSIDHKGAWPQHF.